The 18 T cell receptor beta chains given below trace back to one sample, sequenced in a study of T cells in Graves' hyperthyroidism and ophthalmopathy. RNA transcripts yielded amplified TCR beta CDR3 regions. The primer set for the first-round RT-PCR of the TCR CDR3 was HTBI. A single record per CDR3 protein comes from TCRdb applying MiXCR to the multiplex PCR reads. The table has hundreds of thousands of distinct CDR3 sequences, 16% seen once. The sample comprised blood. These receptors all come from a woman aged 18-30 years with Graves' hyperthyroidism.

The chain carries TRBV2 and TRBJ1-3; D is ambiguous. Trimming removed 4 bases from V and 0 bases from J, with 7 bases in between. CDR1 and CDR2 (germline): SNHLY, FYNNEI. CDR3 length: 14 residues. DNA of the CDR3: TGTGCCAGCAGTGGGTACCACTCTGGAAACACCATATATTTT. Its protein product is CASSGYHSGNTIYF.

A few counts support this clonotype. CDR3 nucleotide sequence: TGTGCCAGCAGCTTAATGGCTGGGGAGACCCAGTACTTC. Its translation: CASSLMAGETQYF. This chain uses TRBV7-3 with TRBJ2-5, with D unresolved. Trimming took 1 base from V and 5 from J, leaving 8 bases between them. The CDR3 sequence is 13 residues long. The V gene's germline CDR1 is SGHTA and CDR2 FQGTGA.

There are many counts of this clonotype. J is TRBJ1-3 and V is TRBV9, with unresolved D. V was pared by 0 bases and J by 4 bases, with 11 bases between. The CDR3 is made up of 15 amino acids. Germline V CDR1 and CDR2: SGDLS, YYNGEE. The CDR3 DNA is TGTGCCAGCAGCGTAGAGGCGGGTTCAGGAAACACCATATATTTT. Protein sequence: CASSVEAGSGNTIYF.

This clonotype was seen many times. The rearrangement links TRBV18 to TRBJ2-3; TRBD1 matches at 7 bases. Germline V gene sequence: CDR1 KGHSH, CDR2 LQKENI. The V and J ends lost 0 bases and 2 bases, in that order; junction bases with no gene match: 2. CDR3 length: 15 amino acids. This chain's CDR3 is CASSPPDRITDTQYF. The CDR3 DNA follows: TGTGCCAGCTCACCACCGGACAGGATCACAGATACGCAGTATTTT. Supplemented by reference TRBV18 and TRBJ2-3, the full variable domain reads NAGVMQNPRHLVRRRGQEARLRCSPMKGHSHVYWYRQLPEEGLKFMVYLQKENIIDESGMPKERFSAEFPKEGPSILRIQQVVRGDSAAYFCASSPPDRITDTQYFGPGTRLTVL.

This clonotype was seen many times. The CDR3 DNA follows: TGTGCCAGCAGCTTTTTCGAGGTAGCGTGGACCCAGTACTTC. Amino acid sequence: CASSFFEVAWTQYF. The rearrangement joins TRBV7-8 to TRBJ2-5; a possible D gene is TRBD2 (5 bases). V was trimmed by 3 bases and J by 7 bases, leaving 15 bases between them. CDR1 is SGHVS and CDR2 is FQNEAQ in the germline V gene. The CDR3 is 14 residues long.

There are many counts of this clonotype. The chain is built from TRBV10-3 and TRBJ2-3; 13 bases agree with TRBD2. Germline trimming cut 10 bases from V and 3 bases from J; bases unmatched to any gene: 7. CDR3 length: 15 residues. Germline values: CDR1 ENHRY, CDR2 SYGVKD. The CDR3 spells CATTSGRASTDTQYF. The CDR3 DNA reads TGTGCCACAACTAGCGGGAGGGCCAGTACAGATACGCAGTATTTT.

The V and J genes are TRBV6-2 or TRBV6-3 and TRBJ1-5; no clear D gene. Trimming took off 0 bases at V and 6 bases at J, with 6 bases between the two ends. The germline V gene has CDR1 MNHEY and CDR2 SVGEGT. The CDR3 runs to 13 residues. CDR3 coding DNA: TGTGCCAGCAGTTACTCGGGTCGTCAGCCCCAGCATTTT. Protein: CASSYSGRQPQHF.

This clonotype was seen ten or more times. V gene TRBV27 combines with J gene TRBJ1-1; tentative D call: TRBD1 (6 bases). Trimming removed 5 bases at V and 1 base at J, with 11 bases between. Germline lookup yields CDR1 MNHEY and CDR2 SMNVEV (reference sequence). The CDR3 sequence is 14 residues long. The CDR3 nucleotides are TGTGCCAGCAGTGGGACCAGGGGGAACACTGAAGCTTTCTTT. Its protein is CASSGTRGNTEAFF.

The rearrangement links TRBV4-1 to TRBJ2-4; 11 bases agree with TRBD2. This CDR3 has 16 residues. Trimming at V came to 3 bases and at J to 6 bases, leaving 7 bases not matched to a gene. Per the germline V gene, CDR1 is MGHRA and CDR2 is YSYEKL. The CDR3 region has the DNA TGCGCCAGCAGCCACTCGACTAGCGGGACCCCAAACATTCAGTACTTC. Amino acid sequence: CASSHSTSGTPNIQYF.

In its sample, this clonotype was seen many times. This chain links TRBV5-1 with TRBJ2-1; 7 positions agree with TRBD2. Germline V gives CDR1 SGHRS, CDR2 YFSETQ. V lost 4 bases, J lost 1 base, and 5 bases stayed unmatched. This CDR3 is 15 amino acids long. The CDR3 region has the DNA TGCGCCAGCAGCGGGAGGGGATTTTCCTACAATGAGCAGTTCTTC. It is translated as CASSGRGFSYNEQFF.

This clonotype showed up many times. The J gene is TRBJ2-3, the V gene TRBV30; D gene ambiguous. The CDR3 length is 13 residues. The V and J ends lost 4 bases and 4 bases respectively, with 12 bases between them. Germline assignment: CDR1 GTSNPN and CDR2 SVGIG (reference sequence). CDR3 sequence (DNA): TGTGCCTGGAACCCCATCGGTCCAGATACGCAGTATTTT. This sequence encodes CAWNPIGPDTQYF.

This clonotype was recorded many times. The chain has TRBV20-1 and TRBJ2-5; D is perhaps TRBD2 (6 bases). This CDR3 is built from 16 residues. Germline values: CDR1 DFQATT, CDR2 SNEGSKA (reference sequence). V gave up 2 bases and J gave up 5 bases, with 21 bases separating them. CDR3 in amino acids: CSARLRGAEGWETQYF. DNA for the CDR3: TGCAGTGCTAGACTTCGAGGGGCGGAGGGGTGGGAGACCCAGTACTTC.

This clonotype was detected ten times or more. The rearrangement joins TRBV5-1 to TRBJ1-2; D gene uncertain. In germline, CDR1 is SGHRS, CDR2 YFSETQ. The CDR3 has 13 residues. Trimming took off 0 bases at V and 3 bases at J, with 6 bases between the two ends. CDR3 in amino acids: CASSLGEYYGYTF. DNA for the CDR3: TGCGCCAGCAGCTTGGGGGAGTACTATGGCTACACCTTC.

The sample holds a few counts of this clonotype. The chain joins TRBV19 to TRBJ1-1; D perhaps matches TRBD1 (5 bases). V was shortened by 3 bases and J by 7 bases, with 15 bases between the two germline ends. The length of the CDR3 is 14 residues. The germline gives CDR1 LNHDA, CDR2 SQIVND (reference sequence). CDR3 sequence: CASSIPGLRGEAFF. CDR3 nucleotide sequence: TGTGCCAGTAGTATCCCGGGACTAAGGGGTGAAGCTTTCTTT.

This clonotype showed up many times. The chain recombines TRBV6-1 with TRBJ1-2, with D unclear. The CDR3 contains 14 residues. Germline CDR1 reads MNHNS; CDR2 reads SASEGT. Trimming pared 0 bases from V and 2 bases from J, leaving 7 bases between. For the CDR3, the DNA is TGTGCCAGCAGTGAAGCGGCAGTGAACTATGGCTACACCTTC. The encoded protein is CASSEAAVNYGYTF.

The CDR3 bases are TGTGCCAGCAGCCACGCCGGGACAGGGGGGAAGGGGAATGAAAAACTGTTTTTT. Protein product: CASSHAGTGGKGNEKLFF. The rearrangement links TRBV3-1 to TRBJ1-4; 11 bases fit TRBD1. V shed 3 bases and J 5 bases; nucleotides not matched to a gene: 11. This CDR3 contains 18 residues. The germline V gene encodes CDR1 LGHDT and CDR2 YNNKEL (reference sequence).

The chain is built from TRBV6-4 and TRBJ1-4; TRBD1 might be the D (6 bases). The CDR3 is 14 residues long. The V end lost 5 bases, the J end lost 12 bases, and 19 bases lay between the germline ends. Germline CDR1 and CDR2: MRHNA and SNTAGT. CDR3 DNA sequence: TGTGCCAGCAGTTCAGGACAGCGGAGAGACGAACTGTTTTTT. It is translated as CASSSGQRRDELFF.

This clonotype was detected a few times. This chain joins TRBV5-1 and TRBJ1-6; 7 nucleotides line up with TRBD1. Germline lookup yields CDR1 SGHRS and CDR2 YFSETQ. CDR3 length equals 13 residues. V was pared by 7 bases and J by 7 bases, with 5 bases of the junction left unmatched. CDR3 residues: CASRQGENSPLHF. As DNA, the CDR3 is TGCGCCAGCCGACAGGGAGAAAATTCACCCCTCCACTTT.